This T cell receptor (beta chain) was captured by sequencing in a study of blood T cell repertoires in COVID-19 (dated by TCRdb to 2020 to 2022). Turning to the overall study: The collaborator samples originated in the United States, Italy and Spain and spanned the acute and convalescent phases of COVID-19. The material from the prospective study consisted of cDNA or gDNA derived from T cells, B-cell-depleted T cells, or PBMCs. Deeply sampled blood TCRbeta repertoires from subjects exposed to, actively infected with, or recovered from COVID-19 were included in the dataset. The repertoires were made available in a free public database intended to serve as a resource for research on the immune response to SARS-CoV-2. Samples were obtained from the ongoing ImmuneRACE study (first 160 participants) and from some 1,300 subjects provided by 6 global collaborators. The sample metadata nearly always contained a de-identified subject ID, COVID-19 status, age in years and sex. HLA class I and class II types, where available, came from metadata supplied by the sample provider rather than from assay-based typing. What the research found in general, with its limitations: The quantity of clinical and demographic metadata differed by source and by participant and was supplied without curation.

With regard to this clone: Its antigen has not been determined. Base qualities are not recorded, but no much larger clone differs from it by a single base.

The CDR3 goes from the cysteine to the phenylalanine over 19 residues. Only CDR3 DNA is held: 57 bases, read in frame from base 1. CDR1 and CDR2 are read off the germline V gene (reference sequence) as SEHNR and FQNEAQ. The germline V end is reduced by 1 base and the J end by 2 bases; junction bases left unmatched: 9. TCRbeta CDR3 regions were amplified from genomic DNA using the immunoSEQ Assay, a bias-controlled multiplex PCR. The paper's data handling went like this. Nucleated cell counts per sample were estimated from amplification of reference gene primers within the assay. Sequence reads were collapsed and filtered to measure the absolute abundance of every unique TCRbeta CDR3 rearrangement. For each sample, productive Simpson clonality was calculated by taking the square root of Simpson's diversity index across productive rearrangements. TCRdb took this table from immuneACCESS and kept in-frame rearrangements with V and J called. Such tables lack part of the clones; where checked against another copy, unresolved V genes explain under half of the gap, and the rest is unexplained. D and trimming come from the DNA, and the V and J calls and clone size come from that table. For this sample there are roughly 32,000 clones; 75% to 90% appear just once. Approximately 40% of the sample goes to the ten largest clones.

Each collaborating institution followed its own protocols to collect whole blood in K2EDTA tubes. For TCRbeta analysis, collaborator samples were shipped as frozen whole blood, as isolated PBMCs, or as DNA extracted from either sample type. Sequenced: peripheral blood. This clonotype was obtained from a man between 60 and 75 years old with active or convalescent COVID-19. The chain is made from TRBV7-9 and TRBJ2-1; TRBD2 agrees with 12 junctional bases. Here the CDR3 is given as CASSLGSGLAGVAYNEQFF. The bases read TGTGCCAGCAGCTTAGGATCGGGACTAGCGGGTGTCGCCTACAATGAGCAGTTCTTC.